The sequence of this T cell receptor (beta chain) was determined in a study of blood T cell repertoires in COVID-19. At the level of the study: Samples of COVID-19 (acute and convalescent) were obtained from the United States, Italy and Spain. Nucleic acid was either cDNA or gDNA, and it came from T cells, B-cell-depleted T cells, or PBMCs.

V was cut by 4 bases and J by 0 bases, with 16 bases left in between. CDR1 is KGHSY and CDR2 is FQNENV in the germline V gene. This CDR3 contains 16 residues. Per the original methods: Estimated nucleated cell counts came from reference gene primer amplification. Produced via immunoSEQ multiplex PCR; TCRdb's table is partial and in-frame only. For V, J and clone size, that table is used; D and trimming come from the DNA. The data hold 150,000 to 200,000 clones, with around 74% observed a single time. The material sequenced was peripheral blood. The rearrangement uses TRBV16 and TRBJ2-7, with D possibly being TRBD2 (6 bases). This TCR derives from a woman older than 75 with acute or convalescent COVID-19. The CDR3 nucleotides read TGTGCCAGCAGCCGGTCGGAGCCGGGAGTCTCCTACGAGCAGTACTTC. Translated: CASSRSEPGVSYEQYF. The full variable domain, completed using reference TRBV16 and TRBJ2-7, is GEEVAQTPKHLVRGEGQKAKLYCAPIKGHSYVFWYQQVLKNEFKFLISFQNENVFDETGMPKERFSAKCLPNSPCSLEIQATKLEDSAVYFCASSRSEPGVSYEQYFGPGTRLTVT.